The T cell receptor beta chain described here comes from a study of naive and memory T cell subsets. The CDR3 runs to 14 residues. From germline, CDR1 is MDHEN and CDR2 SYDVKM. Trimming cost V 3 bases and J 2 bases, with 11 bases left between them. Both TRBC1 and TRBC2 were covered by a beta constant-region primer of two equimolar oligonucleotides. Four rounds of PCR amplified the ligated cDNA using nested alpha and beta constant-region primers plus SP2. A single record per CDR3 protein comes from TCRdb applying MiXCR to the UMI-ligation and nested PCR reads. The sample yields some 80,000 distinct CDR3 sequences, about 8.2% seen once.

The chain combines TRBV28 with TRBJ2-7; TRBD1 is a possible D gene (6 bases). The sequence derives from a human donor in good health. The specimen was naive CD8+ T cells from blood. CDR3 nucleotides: TGTGCCAGCAGTTTTCTTACAGGGCCCTACGAGCAGTACTTC. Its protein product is CASSFLTGPYEQYF.